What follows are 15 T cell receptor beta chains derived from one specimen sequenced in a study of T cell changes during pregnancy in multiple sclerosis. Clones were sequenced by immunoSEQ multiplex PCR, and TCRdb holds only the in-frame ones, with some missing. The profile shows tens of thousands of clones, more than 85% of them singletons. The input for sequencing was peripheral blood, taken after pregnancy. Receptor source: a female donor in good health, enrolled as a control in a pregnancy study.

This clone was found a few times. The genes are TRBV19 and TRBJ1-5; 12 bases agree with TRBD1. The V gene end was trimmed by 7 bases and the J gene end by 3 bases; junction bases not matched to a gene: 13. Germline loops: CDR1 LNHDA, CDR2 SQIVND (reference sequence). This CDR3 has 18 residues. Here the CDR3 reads CASKGQGASLRPNQPQHF. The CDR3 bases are TGTGCCAGTAAGGGACAGGGGGCGAGTTTAAGGCCCAATCAGCCCCAGCATTTT.

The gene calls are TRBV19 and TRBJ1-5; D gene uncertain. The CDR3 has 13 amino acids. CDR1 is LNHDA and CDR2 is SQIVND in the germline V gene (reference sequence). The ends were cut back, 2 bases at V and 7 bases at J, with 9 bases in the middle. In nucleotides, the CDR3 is TGTGCCAGTAGTATACCGGGATTGCAGCCCCAGCATTTT. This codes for CASSIPGLQPQHF.

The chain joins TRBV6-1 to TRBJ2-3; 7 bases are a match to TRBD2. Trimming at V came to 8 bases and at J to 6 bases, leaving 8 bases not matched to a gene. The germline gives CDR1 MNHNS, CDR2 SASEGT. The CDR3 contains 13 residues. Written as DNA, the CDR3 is TGTGCCAGCTCCAGGCGGGAGTCGGATACGCAGTATTTT. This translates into CASSRRESDTQYF.

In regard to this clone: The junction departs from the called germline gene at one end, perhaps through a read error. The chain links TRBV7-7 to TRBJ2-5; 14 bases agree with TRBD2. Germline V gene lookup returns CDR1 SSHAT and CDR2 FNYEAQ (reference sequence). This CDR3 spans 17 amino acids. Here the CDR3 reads CASSLARGLAGGETQYF. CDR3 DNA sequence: TGTGCTAGCAGCTTAGCCAGAGGACTAGCGGGGGGAGAGACCCAGTACTTC. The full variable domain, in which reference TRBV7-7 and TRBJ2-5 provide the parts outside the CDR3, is GAGVSQSPRYKVTKRGQDVTLRCDPISSHATLYWYQQALGQGPEFLTYFNYEAQPDKSGLPSDRFSAERPEGSISTLTIQRTEQRDSAMYRCASSLARGLAGGETQYFGPGTRLLVL.

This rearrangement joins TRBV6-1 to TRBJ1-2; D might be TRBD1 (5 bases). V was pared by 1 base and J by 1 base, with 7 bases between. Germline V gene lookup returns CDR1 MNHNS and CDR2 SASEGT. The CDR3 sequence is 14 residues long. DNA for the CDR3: TGTGCCAGCAGTGAAGATCAGGGTAACTATGGCTACACCTTC. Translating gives CASSEDQGNYGYTF.

CDR3 amino acids: CASSFGTGGGGGYTF. The CDR3 nucleotides are TGTGCCAGCAGCTTCGGGACAGGGGGCGGAGGTGGCTACACCTTC. The chain uses TRBV7-3 and TRBJ1-2, with 12 positions matching TRBD1. This CDR3 is built from 15 residues. The germline V gene encodes CDR1 SGHTA and CDR2 FQGTGA. Trimming took 3 bases from V and 7 from J; bases not matched to a gene: 6.

The CDR3 loop reads CASSLAIGEQYF. In DNA form, the CDR3 reads TGTGCCAGCAGCTTGGCCATCGGGGAGCAGTACTTC. J is TRBJ2-7 and V is TRBV5-6; unclear D gene. CDR3 length equals 12 residues. V was cut by 0 bases and J by 7 bases, with 8 bases left in between. The germline CDR1 and CDR2 sequences are SGHDT and YYEEEE.

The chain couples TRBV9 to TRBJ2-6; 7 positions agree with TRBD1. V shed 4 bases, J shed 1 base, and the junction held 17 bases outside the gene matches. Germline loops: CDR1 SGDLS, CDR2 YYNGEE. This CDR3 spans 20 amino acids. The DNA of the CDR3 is TGTGCCAGCAGCCGCCTGGGCCGGGACAGCCGTAGTTCTGGGGCCAACGTCCTGACTTTC. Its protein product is CASSRLGRDSRSSGANVLTF. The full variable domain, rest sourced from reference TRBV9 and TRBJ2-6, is DSGVTQTPKHLITATGQRVTLRCSPRSGDLSVYWYQQSLDQGLQFLIQYYNGEERAKGNILERFSAQQFPDLHSELNLSSLELGDSALYFCASSRLGRDSRSSGANVLTFGAGSRLTVL.

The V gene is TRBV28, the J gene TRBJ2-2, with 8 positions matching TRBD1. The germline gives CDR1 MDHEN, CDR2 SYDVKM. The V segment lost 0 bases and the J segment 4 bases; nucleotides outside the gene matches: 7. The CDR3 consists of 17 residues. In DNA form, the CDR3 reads TGTGCCAGCAGTTTATGGAGTGGACAGGGCCGCACCGGGGAGCTGTTTTTT. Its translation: CASSLWSGQGRTGELFF.

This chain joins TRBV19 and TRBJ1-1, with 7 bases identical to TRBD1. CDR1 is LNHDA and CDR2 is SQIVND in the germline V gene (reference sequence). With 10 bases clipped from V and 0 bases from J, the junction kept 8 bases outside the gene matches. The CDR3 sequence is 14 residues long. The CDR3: CATIDRVMNTEAFF. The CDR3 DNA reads TGTGCCACCATAGACAGGGTCATGAACACTGAAGCTTTCTTT.

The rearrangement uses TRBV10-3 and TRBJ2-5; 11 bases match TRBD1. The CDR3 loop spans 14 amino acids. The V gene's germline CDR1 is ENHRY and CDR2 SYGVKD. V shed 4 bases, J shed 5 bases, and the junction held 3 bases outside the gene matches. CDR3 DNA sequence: TGTGCCATCAGTGGGGGACAGGGGGAGGAGACCCAGTACTTC. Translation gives CAISGGQGEETQYF.

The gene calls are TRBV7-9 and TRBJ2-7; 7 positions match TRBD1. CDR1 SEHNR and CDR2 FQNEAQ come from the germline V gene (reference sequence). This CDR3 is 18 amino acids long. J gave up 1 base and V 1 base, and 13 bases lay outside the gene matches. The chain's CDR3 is CASSLVSSDRENSYEQYF. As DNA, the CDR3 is TGTGCCAGCAGCTTAGTTAGTAGCGACAGGGAAAATTCCTACGAGCAGTACTTC.

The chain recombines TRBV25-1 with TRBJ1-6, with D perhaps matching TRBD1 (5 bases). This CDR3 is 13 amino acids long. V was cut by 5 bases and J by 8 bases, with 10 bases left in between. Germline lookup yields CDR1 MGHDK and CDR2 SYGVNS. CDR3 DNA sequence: TGTGCCAGCAGTTTTGGGGGGGATTCACCCCTCCACTTT. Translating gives CASSFGGDSPLHF. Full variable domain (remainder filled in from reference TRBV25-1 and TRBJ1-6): EADIYQTPRYLVIGTGKKITLECSQTMGHDKMYWYQQDPGMELHLIHYSYGVNSTEKGDLSSESTVSRIRTEHFPLTLESARPSHTSQYLCASSFGGDSPLHFGNGTRLTVT.

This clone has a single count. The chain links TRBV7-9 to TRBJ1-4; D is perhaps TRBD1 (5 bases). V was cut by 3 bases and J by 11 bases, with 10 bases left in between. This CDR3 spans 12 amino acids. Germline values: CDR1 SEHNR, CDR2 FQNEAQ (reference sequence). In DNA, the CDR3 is TGTGCCAGCAGCTTTCCGGGGGGGAAACTGTTTTTT. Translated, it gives CASSFPGGKLFF.

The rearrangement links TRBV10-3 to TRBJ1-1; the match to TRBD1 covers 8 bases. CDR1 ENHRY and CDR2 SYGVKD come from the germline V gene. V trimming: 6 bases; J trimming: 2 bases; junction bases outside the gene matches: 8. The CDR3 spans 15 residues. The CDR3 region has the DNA TGTGCCATCAGGACAGGGGTAGGGGTCAACACTGAAGCTTTCTTT. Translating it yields CAIRTGVGVNTEAFF.